These 8 T cell receptor beta chains were sequenced from one sample in a study of early T cells in non-severe SARS-CoV-2 infection. TCRdb fed the 5' RACE reads into MiXCR, producing one record per CDR3 protein. Altogether 37,000 or so distinct CDR3 sequences are present, about 6% being singletons, with the ten largest covering roughly 4.4%. Specimen: whole blood. The origin of the receptors is an adult who was a healthcare worker with PCR-confirmed SARS-CoV-2 infection or an uninfected control (not recorded which).

This clonotype was seen a handful of times. This chain's CDR3 is CASSRQRTPGEMNTEAFF. The CDR3 region has the DNA TGTGCCAGCAGCCGCCAGCGAACTCCAGGGGAAATGAACACTGAAGCTTTCTTT. The chain joins TRBV28 to TRBJ1-1; the D gene is possibly TRBD1 (6 bases). With 6 bases removed from V and 0 bases from J, the gap between germline ends came to 23 bases. Germline CDR1 is MDHEN and CDR2 is SYDVKM. The CDR3 runs 18 residues.

This clonotype was picked up many times. The chain uses TRBV27 and TRBJ2-7, with TRBD1 as a possible D gene (6 bases). V lost 7 bases and J 2 bases, leaving 18 bases between the germline ends. This CDR3 contains 15 residues. Germline lookup yields CDR1 MNHEY and CDR2 SMNVEV (reference sequence). CDR3 residues: CASNVLQGAPYEQYF. CDR3 nucleotides: TGTGCCAGCAATGTATTACAGGGAGCCCCCTACGAGCAGTACTTC.

This clonotype was observed at least ten times. The chain couples TRBV24-1 to TRBJ2-3, with D unresolved. V lost 4 bases, J lost 2 bases, and 12 bases lay in between. CDR3 length: 15 residues. Per germline, CDR1 KGHDR and CDR2 SFDVKD. CDR3 in DNA: TGTGCCACCAGTGACTCTGGACGACACACAGATACGCAGTATTTT. Amino acids: CATSDSGRHTDTQYF.

This clonotype was counted ten times or more. The V gene is TRBV27, the J gene TRBJ2-3; 7 nucleotides match TRBD1. Germline V lookup: CDR1 MNHEY, CDR2 SMNVEV (reference sequence). V trimming: 5 bases; J trimming: 1 base; junction bases outside the gene matches: 9. The CDR3 has 16 residues. The CDR3 region has the DNA TGTGCCAGCAGTCACCGACAGGGTTTGGGCACAGATACGCAGTATTTT. Amino acids: CASSHRQGLGTDTQYF.

The table lists this clonotype with many counts. The chain has TRBV12-3 or TRBV12-4 and TRBJ2-3, with D possibly called TRBD1 or TRBD2 (5 bases each). There are 14 residues in the CDR3. V lost 4 bases and J 6 bases, leaving 14 bases between the germline ends. The CDR3: CASSSVRGRDTQYF. The CDR3 DNA is TGTGCCAGCAGTTCGGTACGGGGCCGGGATACGCAGTATTTT.

This clonotype was detected ten times or more. The chain employs TRBV7-2 and TRBJ2-1; 10 nucleotides match TRBD2. The CDR3 runs to 16 residues. V dropped 4 bases and J dropped 8; count of bases not matched to a gene: 11. CDR1 SGHTA and CDR2 FQGNSA come from the germline V gene. The CDR3 protein is CASSYTPGLAGDEQFF. The CDR3 coding sequence is TGTGCCAGCAGCTATACCCCTGGTCTAGCGGGAGATGAGCAGTTCTTC.

This clonotype was observed at least ten times. The V and J genes are TRBV20-1 and TRBJ2-7; 8 nucleotides align to TRBD1. The length of the CDR3 is 15 residues. V shed 5 bases and J 1 base; nucleotides not matched to a gene: 10. Germline CDR1 is DFQATT and CDR2 is SNEGSKA (reference sequence). The CDR3 bases are TGCAGTGCTTTTCCCGGGACAGGATTATCCTACGAGCAGTACTTC. Protein product: CSAFPGTGLSYEQYF.

This clonotype came up many times. The CDR3 DNA sequence: TGTGCCAGCAGTTACGGGGAGAAAGAGACCCAGTACTTC. This codes for CASSYGEKETQYF. The chain carries TRBV6-5 and TRBJ2-5; tentative D call: TRBD2 (5 bases). CDR1 and CDR2 from the germline V gene are MNHEY and SVGAGI. The CDR3 length is 13 residues. V was cut by 2 bases and J by 3 bases, with 7 bases left in between.